Detailed here is one T cell receptor (beta chain). The antigen remains unidentified. These data belong to a study of OX40 agonist ivuxolimab in advanced cancers. The wider study: Across the patients, intravenous ivuxolimab was delivered every 2 weeks at 0.01 to 10 mg/kg. It was permissible to have had prior anti-PD-1, anti-PD-L1 or anti-CTLA-4 therapy, and approximately 40% had some.

The protocol was immunoSEQ multiplex PCR, while the TCRdb copy is restricted to in-frame clones and leaves out a portion. Of around 20,000 clones listed, 65% to 80% are singletons. V gave up 0 bases and J gave up 11 bases, with 16 bases separating them. The CDR3 has 14 residues. Germline V CDR1 and CDR2: KGHSH, LQKENI. Autoimmune disease history or systemic immunosuppression disqualified patients. Study observations and caveats: Partial responders at 0.1-3.0 mg/kg had among the lowest clonal expansion.

Sequences were derived from CD4+ or CD8+ T cells sorted from blood, sampled in a trial of the OX40 agonist ivuxolimab. The clonotype was recovered from an adult with an advanced solid tumor such as melanoma, head and neck, liver or kidney cancer. J is TRBJ1-1 and V is TRBV18; a possible D gene is TRBD1 (5 bases). CDR3 loop: CASSPPTRFGGAFF. The CDR3 nucleotides read TGTGCCAGCTCACCACCGACCCGCTTTGGGGGGGCTTTCTTT.